One and the same sample provided the 22 T cell receptor beta chains below, sequenced in a study of cytomegalovirus exposure and HLA in healthy donors. The PCR employed 60 Vbeta primers together with 13 Jbeta primers. Profiled with immunoSEQ multiplex PCR; TCRdb holds only in-frame clones, not every one. The sample has about 300,000 clones, roughly 89% seen once. Source material: PBMCs. The receptors shown here come from a man in his forties in good health and CMV-seropositive.

The chain has TRBV18 and TRBJ2-7, with D tentatively TRBD2 (6 bases). Per germline, CDR1 KGHSH and CDR2 LQKENI. This CDR3 is 14 amino acids long. The ends were cut back, 4 bases at V and 3 bases at J, with 13 bases in the middle. CDR3 protein: CASSQAEGIYEQYF. DNA of the CDR3: TGTGCCAGCTCACAAGCGGAGGGGATCTACGAGCAGTACTTC.

The table lists this clone with a count of one. The chain uses TRBV15 and TRBJ1-1; D perhaps matches TRBD1 (6 bases). CDR3 length: 15 residues. CDR1 is LNHNV, CDR2 YYDKDF, per germline (reference sequence). Trimming cost V 6 bases and J 5 bases, with 19 bases left between them. The CDR3 DNA reads as TGTGCCACCAGGGTTCCCGGACAGTCCTTTACTGAAGCTTTCTTT. Translating gives CATRVPGQSFTEAFF.

The chain employs TRBV28 and TRBJ1-4; 7 positions agree with TRBD1. The germline V gene has CDR1 MDHEN and CDR2 SYDVKM. The ends lost 4 bases at V and 5 bases at J; junction bases unmatched: 7. The CDR3 is 15 residues long. This CDR3 reads CASSYGQDDNEKLFF. The CDR3 DNA follows: TGTGCCAGCAGTTACGGACAGGATGACAATGAAAAACTGTTTTTT.

The V gene is TRBV5-1, the J gene TRBJ1-6; 9 bases are a match to TRBD1. CDR3 length: 14 amino acids. Germline V gene lookup returns CDR1 SGHRS and CDR2 YFSETQ. With 4 bases clipped from V and 9 bases from J, the junction kept 5 bases outside the gene matches. For the CDR3, the DNA is TGCGCCAGCAGCGCGTCGACAGGGGGTTCACCCCTCCACTTT. The encoded protein is CASSASTGGSPLHF.

The chain uses TRBV28 and TRBJ2-7, with D tentatively TRBD1 (5 bases). From germline, CDR1 is MDHEN and CDR2 SYDVKM. This CDR3 has 11 residues. V was pared by 6 bases and J by 4 bases, with 7 bases between. CDR3 in DNA: TGTGCCAGCAGAAGACAGTACGAGCAGTACTTC. Its translation: CASRRQYEQYF.

This rearrangement joins TRBV9 to TRBJ2-3; TRBD2 matches 12 bases. The CDR3 spans 17 residues. V was clipped by 0 bases and J by 3 bases; unmatched bases: 5. CDR1 is SGDLS and CDR2 is YYNGEE in the germline V gene. In DNA, the CDR3 is TGTGCCAGCAGCGTAGGTGGGACTAGCGGGTGGACAGATACGCAGTATTTT. This translates into CASSVGGTSGWTDTQYF.

This chain joins TRBV7-2 and TRBJ1-1; 8 bases are shared with TRBD1. The CDR3 is made up of 12 amino acids. Losses at the gene ends were 5 bases for V and 7 bases for J; bases not matched to a gene: 3. Germline values: CDR1 SGHTA, CDR2 FQGNSA. CDR3 loop: CASSLDRGEAFF. The CDR3 DNA sequence: TGTGCCAGCAGCCTCGACAGGGGTGAAGCTTTCTTT.

The gene calls are TRBV6-1 and TRBJ1-2; D not certain. CDR1 MNHNS and CDR2 SASEGT come from the germline V gene. Trimming took 1 base from V and 7 from J, leaving 16 bases between them. CDR3 size: 15 residues. CDR3 coding DNA: TGTGCCAGCAGTGAAGATGCGGGAGGGTCGGGTGGCTACACCTTC. Amino acids: CASSEDAGGSGGYTF.

V gene TRBV2 combines with J gene TRBJ2-5; 9 nucleotides line up with TRBD1. The DNA end is a closer match to TRBJ2-7, so the J assignment may be wrong. Germline V gene lookup returns CDR1 SNHLY and CDR2 FYNNEI. The CDR3 runs 15 residues. The CDR3, as DNA: TGTGCCAGCAGTGAAAGGGGACAGGGCCTCTACGAGCAGTACTTC. The encoded protein is CASSERGQGLYEQYF.

The gene calls are TRBV29-1 and TRBJ2-7, with 8 bases fitting TRBD2. Germline lookup yields CDR1 SQVTM and CDR2 ANQGSEA. The CDR3 is made up of 14 amino acids. The V segment lost 7 bases and the J segment 6 bases; nucleotides outside the gene matches: 14. CDR3 in DNA: TGCAGCGCCCGTATCGGGGGACTAGATTCCGAGCAGTACTTC. Translation gives CSARIGGLDSEQYF.

The rearrangement uses TRBV19 and TRBJ2-6, with unresolved D. Looked up from germline, CDR1 is LNHDA and CDR2 is SQIVND (reference sequence). V shed 0 bases and J shed 3 bases, with 6 bases lying between them. CDR3 size: 15 residues. The CDR3 sequence: CASSIDRSGANVLTF. The CDR3 DNA is TGTGCCAGTAGTATAGATCGTAGTGGGGCCAACGTCCTGACTTTC. Looking up the rest from reference TRBV19 and TRBJ2-6 gives the full variable domain: DGGITQSPKYLFRKEGQNVTLSCEQNLNHDAMYWYRQDPGQGLRLIYYSQIVNDFQKGDIAEGYSVSREKKESFPLTVTSAQKNPTAFYLCASSIDRSGANVLTFGAGSRLTVL.

The J gene is TRBJ2-7, the V gene TRBV10-2; TRBD2 matches 10 bases. This CDR3 spans 16 amino acids. Losses at the gene ends were 0 bases for V and 2 bases for J; bases not matched to a gene: 4. The germline V gene has CDR1 WSHSY and CDR2 SAAADI. CDR3 in amino acids: CASSESGLAEPYEQYF. CDR3 DNA: TGCGCCAGCAGTGAGTCCGGACTAGCGGAACCCTACGAGCAGTACTTC.

The chain is built from TRBV2 and TRBJ1-1; no reliable D call. Germline V gives CDR1 SNHLY, CDR2 FYNNEI. V was cut by 3 bases and J by 2 bases, with 4 bases left in between. The CDR3 totals 12 residues. The CDR3, as DNA: TGTGCCAGCAGTGACAAAAACACTGAAGCTTTCTTT. It is translated as CASSDKNTEAFF.

The V call is TRBV9, the J call TRBJ2-3, with D perhaps matching TRBD1 (5 bases). This CDR3 has 16 amino acids. V was pared by 2 bases and J by 3 bases, with 16 bases between. The germline V gene has CDR1 SGDLS and CDR2 YYNGEE. The CDR3 reads CASSVDSGLGTDTQYF. The CDR3 nucleotides are TGTGCCAGCAGCGTTGACAGTGGGTTAGGAACAGATACGCAGTATTTT.

This clone came up once. The rearrangement joins TRBV11-2 to TRBJ2-1; D gene ambiguous. Between the trimmed V and J ends, which lost 6 bases and 6 bases, there was a span of 6 bases. The CDR3 extends over 11 amino acids. The germline V gene encodes CDR1 SGHAT and CDR2 FQNNGV. CDR3 sequence (DNA): TGTGCCAGCAGTAGCAGCAATGAGCAGTTCTTC. This translates into CASSSSNEQFF.

The chain combines TRBV2 with TRBJ2-1; D is undetermined. The CDR3 covers 9 residues. Germline assignment: CDR1 SNHLY and CDR2 FYNNEI. V lost 8 bases, J lost 10 bases, and 6 bases lay in between. The CDR3 loop is CASQLEQFF. CDR3 in DNA: TGTGCCAGCCAACTGGAGCAGTTCTTC.

The chain uses TRBV19 and TRBJ1-1; perhaps TRBD1 as D (5 bases). The germline CDR1 and CDR2 sequences are LNHDA and SQIVND (reference sequence). CDR3 length equals 12 residues. V lost 6 bases and J lost 11, with 16 bases in between. CDR3 DNA: TGTGCCAGTAGGATGGTACGGGGGGACGCTTTCTTT. This sequence encodes CASRMVRGDAFF.

This clone was detected a few times. This rearrangement joins TRBV6-6 to TRBJ2-1, with D perhaps TRBD2 (5 bases). The germline V gene has CDR1 MNHNY and CDR2 SVGAGI (reference sequence). V was clipped by 0 bases and J by 6 bases, with 12 bases between them. The CDR3 covers 15 residues. The CDR3 DNA is TGTGCCAGCAGTTACTCCGGGAAGGGTCTCAATGAGCAGTTCTTC. It translates to CASSYSGKGLNEQFF.

A note on this clone: A junction boundary mismatches the germline segment, possibly from a read error. The V and J genes are TRBV7-9 and TRBJ2-5; tentative D call: TRBD2 (6 bases). CDR3 length: 14 amino acids. Per the germline V gene, CDR1 is SEHNR and CDR2 is FQNEAQ (reference sequence). The CDR3 loop is CSSSPLAGQETQYF. The CDR3 region has the DNA TGTTCCAGCAGCCCGCTGGCGGGGCAAGAGACCCAGTACTTC.

The chain links TRBV19 to TRBJ2-3, with TRBD1 matching 10 bases. V shed 5 bases, J shed 1 base, and the junction held 6 bases outside the gene matches. Germline CDR1 LNHDA, CDR2 SQIVND (reference sequence). The CDR3 runs 16 residues. The CDR3 loop reads CASSVTGTGGTDTQYF. In DNA form, the CDR3 reads TGTGCCAGTAGTGTGACCGGGACAGGGGGCACAGATACGCAGTATTTT.

The J gene is TRBJ1-1, the V gene TRBV7-2; D gene unclear. Trimming removed 7 bases at V and 1 base at J, with 22 bases between. The CDR3 runs to 17 residues. The V gene's germline CDR1 is SGHTA and CDR2 FQGNSA. The CDR3 spells CASNLEPSGLSNTEAFF. The CDR3 DNA sequence: TGTGCCAGCAACCTTGAACCTTCTGGACTGTCGAACACTGAAGCTTTCTTT.

The count of this clone is one. This chain links TRBV9 with TRBJ2-1; D is ambiguous. The CDR3 totals 17 residues. Germline assignment: CDR1 SGDLS and CDR2 YYNGEE. The V end was cut by 0 bases, the J end by 6 bases, with 19 bases between. The CDR3: CASSVVGWADLGNEQFF. The DNA of the CDR3 is TGTGCCAGCAGCGTAGTAGGTTGGGCAGACCTCGGCAATGAGCAGTTCTTC. The full variable domain, in which reference TRBV9 and TRBJ2-1 provide the parts outside the CDR3, is DSGVTQTPKHLITATGQRVTLRCSPRSGDLSVYWYQQSLDQGLQFLIQYYNGEERAKGNILERFSAQQFPDLHSELNLSSLELGDSALYFCASSVVGWADLGNEQFFGPGTRLTVL.